A single sample is the source of the 24 T cell receptor beta chains below, sequenced in a study of cytomegalovirus exposure and HLA in healthy donors. The study ran its PCR with 60 Vbeta and 13 Jbeta primers. Here immunoSEQ multiplex PCR was the method, and the copy in TCRdb shows in-frame clones only, minus some. The sample records roughly 200,000 clones, about 10% being singletons. The sequenced sample was PBMCs. These receptors were obtained from a woman aged 25 to 39 in good health and CMV-seropositive.

The chain has TRBV25-1 and TRBJ2-1; 8 positions match TRBD2. CDR3 length: 15 residues. V dropped 9 bases and J dropped 3; count of bases not matched to a gene: 10. Per the germline V gene, CDR1 is MGHDK and CDR2 is SYGVNS. This chain's CDR3 is CASPGGLAGYNEQFF. The CDR3 DNA sequence: TGTGCCAGTCCCGGGGGGCTAGCGGGCTACAATGAGCAGTTCTTC.

In this sample, this clone turned up a few times. V is TRBV7-9 and J is TRBJ2-5; no clear D. CDR1 is SEHNR and CDR2 is FQNEAQ in the germline V gene (reference sequence). Trimming cost V 0 bases and J 1 base, with 9 bases left between them. This CDR3 region has 15 residues. The CDR3 DNA reads TGTGCCAGCAGCTTAGCATCCAGGATCCAAGAGACCCAGTACTTC. This translates into CASSLASRIQETQYF.

This clone was seen a few times. The rearrangement uses TRBV29-1 and TRBJ2-4; no definite D call. The CDR3 is made up of 11 amino acids. Looked up from germline, CDR1 is SQVTM and CDR2 is ANQGSEA. The ends were cut back, 6 bases at V and 6 bases at J, with 9 bases in the middle. The CDR3 nucleotides are TGCAGCGTGATTCCGGGAAACATTCAGTACTTC. Its protein product is CSVIPGNIQYF. Full variable domain (rest looked up from reference TRBV29-1 and TRBJ2-4): SAVISQKPSRDICQRGTSLTIQCQVDSQVTMMFWYRQQPGQSLTLIATANQGSEATYESGFVIDKFPISRPNLTFSTLTVSNMSPEDSSIYLCSVIPGNIQYFGAGTRLSVL.

This clone was observed a handful of times. The chain employs TRBV4-1 and TRBJ2-3; 10 bases are a match to TRBD2. The CDR3 runs to 16 residues. The V segment lost 4 bases and the J segment 5 bases; nucleotides outside the gene matches: 9. Per the germline V gene, CDR1 is MGHRA and CDR2 is YSYEKL. CDR3: CASSPPGTSVIDTQYF. Here the CDR3 DNA reads TGCGCCAGCAGCCCCCCAGGGACTAGCGTTATAGATACGCAGTATTTT.

This clone came up a few times. The chain recombines TRBV6-6 with TRBJ1-2; tentative D call: TRBD1 (6 bases). The CDR3 runs to 15 residues. Per the germline V gene, CDR1 is MNHNY and CDR2 is SVGAGI (reference sequence). Trimming removed 2 bases at V and 3 bases at J, with 13 bases between. The CDR3 protein is CASSYTSGQHYGYTF. CDR3 nucleotide sequence: TGTGCCAGCAGTTACACTAGCGGACAGCACTATGGCTACACCTTC.

On this clone: Other DNA sequences in this sample translate to the same CDR3. The chain is built from TRBV5-1 and TRBJ2-1; maybe TRBD2 (5 bases). From germline, CDR1 is SGHRS and CDR2 YFSETQ. The CDR3 is 12 amino acids. V was clipped by 0 bases and J by 8 bases, with 6 bases between them. The CDR3 here is CASSLVGDEQFF. CDR3 bases: TGCGCCAGCAGCTTGGTCGGGGATGAGCAGTTCTTC.

The chain links TRBV5-1 to TRBJ2-1; 9 bases match TRBD2. This CDR3 contains 14 residues. Germline V gene lookup returns CDR1 SGHRS and CDR2 YFSETQ. The junction had 8 bases not matched to a gene; V was cut back by 4 bases and J by 9 bases. CDR3 region: CASSTIAGEGEQFF. The CDR3 coding sequence is TGCGCCAGCAGCACCATAGCGGGAGAAGGTGAGCAGTTCTTC.

This clone has more than one count but fewer than ten. V usage is TRBV2 and J usage is TRBJ2-5, with 7 positions matching TRBD2. The CDR3 is 16 amino acids. Germline values: CDR1 SNHLY, CDR2 FYNNEI. Trimming removed 7 bases from V and 5 bases from J; junction bases left unmatched: 16. DNA of the CDR3: TGTGCCAGCACTGCGGGAGTGGGAGGGCCCTCGGAGACCCAGTACTTC. It specifies CASTAGVGGPSETQYF.

This clone appeared a few times. The gene calls are TRBV6-1 and TRBJ2-1; the D gene is possibly TRBD1 (5 bases). This CDR3 contains 16 residues. Trimming pared 4 bases from V and 0 bases from J, leaving 13 bases between. In germline, CDR1 is MNHNS, CDR2 SASEGT. This CDR3 is CASSGREGASYNEQFF. Here the CDR3 DNA reads TGTGCCAGCAGTGGCCGTGAAGGGGCCTCCTACAATGAGCAGTTCTTC.

This rearrangement joins TRBV27 to TRBJ1-4; D perhaps matches TRBD1 (6 bases). Germline CDR1 reads MNHEY; CDR2 reads SMNVEV (reference sequence). The V and J ends lost 0 bases and 4 bases respectively, with 9 bases between them. CDR3 length: 15 amino acids. The CDR3 region has the DNA TGTGCCAGCAGTTTATCGAGGACAGATAATGAAAAACTGTTTTTT. Protein sequence: CASSLSRTDNEKLFF.

The chain couples TRBV25-1 to TRBJ1-1; D unresolved. Trimming stripped 8 bases from V and 3 bases from J, with 7 bases between. The germline V gene has CDR1 MGHDK and CDR2 SYGVNS. CDR3 length: 11 residues. CDR3 region: CASSSYTEAFF. In DNA, the CDR3 is TGTGCCAGCTCGTCGTACACTGAAGCTTTCTTT.

The chain employs TRBV19 and TRBJ1-2, with 8 positions matching TRBD1. Germline assignment: CDR1 LNHDA and CDR2 SQIVND (reference sequence). The CDR3 runs to 13 residues. The V and J ends lost 5 bases and 4 bases, in that order; junction bases with no gene match: 3. The CDR3 loop reads CASSAGQGYGYTF. In DNA form, the CDR3 reads TGTGCCAGTAGTGCCGGACAGGGCTATGGCTACACCTTC.

This clone showed up just a few times. The chain uses TRBV6-6 and TRBJ2-5, with 8 bases aligning to TRBD2. The DNA end lines up better with TRBJ2-7; the J call may be wrong. CDR1 is MNHNY, CDR2 SVGAGI, per germline (reference sequence). The CDR3 length is 16 residues. CDR3 sequence (DNA): TGTGCCAGCAGTTACTCGCCTAGCGGGCCCTCCTACGAGCAGTACTTC. Protein product: CASSYSPSGPSYEQYF.

This clone appeared a few times. This sequence joins TRBV30 and TRBJ1-2; a weak D match, TRBD1 (6 bases). The CDR3 totals 13 residues. The germline gives CDR1 GTSNPN, CDR2 SVGIG (reference sequence). Trimming shortened V by 6 bases and J by 4 bases, and 15 bases separated the two germline ends. CDR3 sequence reads: CACPRGGAYGYTF. DNA of the CDR3: TGTGCCTGCCCTAGGGGGGGAGCCTATGGCTACACCTTC.

The chain joins TRBV18 to TRBJ2-2; 7 nucleotides match TRBD1. CDR1 is KGHSH, CDR2 LQKENI, per germline. CDR3 size: 14 residues. V lost 6 bases, J lost 5 bases, and 6 bases stayed unmatched. This CDR3 is CASSTAGGTGELFF. The DNA of the CDR3 is TGTGCCAGCTCGACGGCAGGGGGTACCGGGGAGCTGTTTTTT.

V is TRBV6-6 and J is TRBJ1-4, with 7 bases lining up with TRBD1. Germline-derived CDR1 and CDR2 are MNHNY and SVGAGI (reference sequence). The CDR3 is 13 amino acids. V shed 6 bases, J shed 8 bases, and the junction held 6 bases outside the gene matches. The DNA for the CDR3 is TGTGCCAGCAGCCGACAGGGAGGCGAAAAACTGTTTTTT. It encodes CASSRQGGEKLFF.

V and J are TRBV5-6 and TRBJ1-5; 9 positions match TRBD1. The V gene's germline CDR1 is SGHDT and CDR2 YYEEEE. V lost 4 bases, J lost 6 bases, and 2 bases stayed unmatched. The CDR3 runs 13 residues. The CDR3 region has the DNA TGTGCCAGCAGCGTGACAGGGGGTCAGCCCCAGCATTTT. This translates into CASSVTGGQPQHF.

This clone was found a few times. The CDR3, as DNA: TGTGCCAGTCGGTATCGGGACAGTGAAGCTTTCTTT. The encoded protein is CASRYRDSEAFF. This chain connects TRBV19 to TRBJ1-1, with 7 bases fitting TRBD1. V lost 8 bases to trimming and J lost 7 bases; unmatched junction nucleotides: 7. Germline values: CDR1 LNHDA, CDR2 SQIVND (reference sequence). CDR3 size: 12 residues.

V is TRBV28 and J is TRBJ1-2; no clear D gene. V was cut by 2 bases and J by 8 bases, with 15 bases left in between. Looked up from germline, CDR1 is MDHEN and CDR2 is SYDVKM. CDR3 length: 14 residues. CDR3 nucleotide sequence: TGTGCCAGCAGTTTAGCCCATGTCGCGTTGGGCTACACCTTC. Protein: CASSLAHVALGYTF.

This clone was picked up a small number of times. This chain joins TRBV7-2 and TRBJ2-4, with TRBD2 as a possible D gene (5 bases). The CDR3 runs 14 residues. Looked up from germline, CDR1 is SGHTA and CDR2 is FQGNSA. V was clipped by 6 bases and J by 0 bases, with 9 bases between them. The CDR3 region has the DNA TGTGCCAGCAGTCCCGGACTAGCCAAAAACATTCAGTACTTC. This encodes CASSPGLAKNIQYF.

The chain is built from TRBV15 and TRBJ1-1, with 7 bases lining up with TRBD1. Looked up from germline, CDR1 is LNHNV and CDR2 is YYDKDF (reference sequence). This CDR3 has 15 residues. V trimming: 4 bases; J trimming: 1 base; junction bases outside the gene matches: 6. The CDR3 DNA reads as TGTGCCACCAGCACCTTGGACAGGCGGAACACTGAAGCTTTCTTT. It specifies CATSTLDRRNTEAFF.

For the CDR3, the DNA is TGTGCCAGTAGTTTCCGGGACACCACAGATACGCAGTATTTT. This codes for CASSFRDTTDTQYF. The J gene is TRBJ2-3, the V gene TRBV19, with D possibly matching TRBD1 (6 bases). The germline gives CDR1 LNHDA, CDR2 SQIVND (reference sequence). V was pared by 5 bases and J by 2 bases, with 11 bases between. The CDR3 loop spans 14 amino acids.

This clone was found a few times. V and J are TRBV27 and TRBJ1-1; 7 bases align to TRBD1. The germline gives CDR1 MNHEY, CDR2 SMNVEV (reference sequence). The CDR3 has 12 residues. After removal of 6 bases from V and 8 bases from J, the junction contained 6 bases not matched to a gene. CDR3 sequence reads: CASSPNRGEAFF. The DNA of the CDR3 is TGTGCCAGCAGCCCTAACAGGGGCGAAGCTTTCTTT.

This clone has more than one count but fewer than ten. The rearrangement links TRBV2 to TRBJ1-1, with D unresolved. V dropped 3 bases and J dropped 7 bases, with 6 bases sitting between them. This CDR3 region has 11 residues. Germline V gene data show CDR1 as SNHLY and CDR2 as FYNNEI. CDR3 sequence: CASSDPGEAFF. The CDR3 nucleotides read TGTGCCAGCAGTGATCCCGGTGAAGCTTTCTTT.